These 22 T cell receptor beta chains share one sample of origin, sequenced in a study of OX40 agonist ivuxolimab in advanced cancers. Generated by immunoSEQ multiplex PCR, the TCRdb table keeps only in-frame clones and is missing some. This table holds 68,000 or so clones, around 83% found once. The sample consisted of CD4+ or CD8+ T cells sorted from blood, taken in a trial of the OX40 agonist ivuxolimab. Receptors were obtained from an adult with an advanced solid tumor such as melanoma, head and neck, liver or kidney cancer.

This chain links TRBV19 with TRBJ2-1; 11 bases line up with TRBD2. In germline, CDR1 is LNHDA, CDR2 SQIVND (reference sequence). V shed 5 bases, J shed 7 bases, and the junction held 10 bases outside the gene matches. The CDR3 loop spans 16 amino acids. The CDR3, as DNA: TGTGCCAGTAGTGCGTTAGCGGGGGGGCCGAGAAATGAGCAGTTCTTC. Amino acid sequence: CASSALAGGPRNEQFF.

This chain links TRBV27 with TRBJ2-2; 12 bases line up with TRBD1. Germline V gives CDR1 MNHEY, CDR2 SMNVEV (reference sequence). CDR3 size: 15 residues. The trim removed 7 bases at V and 6 bases at J, leaving 6 bases unmatched. The CDR3 loop is CASTRGQGASGELFF. The CDR3 bases are TGTGCCAGCACCCGGGGACAGGGGGCGTCCGGGGAGCTGTTTTTT.

In this sample, this clone turned up a few times. The chain joins TRBV28 to TRBJ1-4; 7 nucleotides agree with TRBD1. The germline gives CDR1 MDHEN, CDR2 SYDVKM. The CDR3 runs to 18 residues. The trim removed 1 base at V and 0 bases at J, leaving 8 bases unmatched. Here the CDR3 reads CASSLFDRVDPTNEKLFF. In nucleotides, the CDR3 is TGTGCCAGCAGTTTATTTGACAGGGTGGATCCAACTAATGAAAAACTGTTTTTT.

The chain recombines TRBV2 with TRBJ2-1; 11 positions match TRBD1. J gave up 4 bases and V 8 bases, and 13 bases lay outside the gene matches. The CDR3 consists of 17 residues. Per germline, CDR1 SNHLY and CDR2 FYNNEI. The CDR3 reads CASDGATGTGGYNEQFF. CDR3 DNA sequence: TGTGCCAGCGACGGAGCAACCGGGACAGGGGGTTACAATGAGCAGTTCTTC.

This clone appeared once. The gene calls are TRBV18 and TRBJ1-6; D is perhaps TRBD1 (6 bases). Germline V CDR1 and CDR2: KGHSH, LQKENI. V lost 3 bases and J 9 bases, leaving 15 bases between the germline ends. This CDR3 region has 15 residues. This chain's CDR3 is CASSPPPQGTSPLHF. The DNA for the CDR3 is TGTGCCAGCTCACCCCCCCCACAGGGCACTTCACCCCTCCACTTT.

The chain uses TRBV18 and TRBJ1-1; TRBD1 matches 7 bases. In germline, CDR1 is KGHSH, CDR2 LQKENI. The CDR3 covers 13 residues. Trimming took 3 bases from V and 5 from J; bases not matched to a gene: 3. This CDR3 is CASSPQGGTEAFF. CDR3 DNA sequence: TGTGCCAGCTCACCGCAGGGGGGGACTGAAGCTTTCTTT.

The chain has TRBV25-1 and TRBJ2-3; 13 bases are a match to TRBD2. J was trimmed by 5 bases and V by 4 bases; bases with no gene match: 3. Germline CDR1 and CDR2: MGHDK and SYGVNS. CDR3 length: 15 amino acids. The CDR3 bases are TGTGCCAGCAGTGCGGGACTAGCGGGGTTAGATACGCAGTATTTT. Translating gives CASSAGLAGLDTQYF.

This clone was detected only once. The chain employs TRBV28 and TRBJ1-1, with unresolved D. V was pared by 0 bases and J by 11 bases, with 16 bases between. The CDR3 sequence is 14 residues long. Germline V lookup: CDR1 MDHEN, CDR2 SYDVKM. Here the CDR3 reads CASSLWQETAGAFF. The CDR3 coding sequence is TGTGCCAGCAGTTTATGGCAGGAGACCGCCGGGGCTTTCTTT. Based on the CDR3 plus reference TRBV28 and TRBJ1-1, the full variable domain is DVKVTQSSRYLVKRTGEKVFLECVQDMDHENMFWYRQDPGLGLRLIYFSYDVKMKEKGDIPEGYSVSREKKERFSLILESASTNQTSMYLCASSLWQETAGAFFGQGTRLTVV.

This clone occurred once. Distinct nucleotide sequences in the sample also encode this CDR3. This chain connects TRBV29-1 to TRBJ1-5; D unclear. Germline V gene lookup returns CDR1 SQVTM and CDR2 ANQGSEA. Trimming shortened V by 4 bases and J by 1 base, and 5 bases separated the two germline ends. The CDR3 sequence is 12 residues long. In DNA, the CDR3 is TGCAGCGTTGGTGACAGCAATCAGCCCCAGCATTTT. Translated: CSVGDSNQPQHF.

Comment on this clone: One junction end does not reproduce the germline sequence, and a read error may be involved. The J gene is TRBJ2-3, the V gene TRBV7-6; 9 bases are shared with TRBD2. There are 14 residues in the CDR3. Per germline, CDR1 SGHVS and CDR2 FNYEAQ. In nucleotides, the CDR3 is TGTGCCAGCACCTTAGCGGGGGTGGCAGATACGCAGTATTTT. Protein: CASTLAGVADTQYF.

The chain links TRBV5-6 to TRBJ1-2; D is perhaps TRBD1 (6 bases). V lost 7 bases to trimming and J lost 4 bases, with 20 bases between them. Germline V gene sequence: CDR1 SGHDT, CDR2 YYEEEE. CDR3 size: 15 residues. CDR3 in amino acids: CASGLRGAAVYGYTF. The DNA of the CDR3 is TGTGCCAGCGGGCTGCGGGGGGCCGCAGTCTATGGCTACACCTTC.

The chain couples TRBV6-5 to TRBJ1-5; the match to TRBD1 covers 7 bases. Trimming removed 5 bases from V and 6 bases from J; junction bases left unmatched: 10. The CDR3 covers 15 residues. Germline CDR1 reads MNHEY; CDR2 reads SVGAGI. CDR3 loop: CASSPRRQGVQPQHF. The CDR3 DNA sequence: TGTGCCAGCAGTCCCCGGCGGCAGGGGGTTCAGCCCCAGCATTTT.

The chain links TRBV5-6 to TRBJ1-1, with TRBD1 as a possible D gene (6 bases). The CDR3 extends over 15 amino acids. CDR1 is SGHDT, CDR2 YYEEEE, per germline. Between the trimmed V and J ends, which lost 0 bases and 5 bases, there was a span of 14 bases. The CDR3 reads CASSLVGAVDTEAFF. The CDR3 DNA reads TGTGCCAGCAGCTTGGTGGGGGCTGTCGATACTGAAGCTTTCTTT. Using reference TRBV5-6 and TRBJ1-1 for the parts outside the CDR3, the full variable domain is DAGVTQSPTHLIKTRGQQVTLRCSPKSGHDTVSWYQQALGQGPQFIFQYYEEEERQRGNFPDRFSGHQFPNYSSELNVNALLLGDSALYLCASSLVGAVDTEAFFGQGTRLTVV.

The chain carries TRBV6-1 and TRBJ2-7, with TRBD1 matching over 8 bases. CDR3 length: 13 residues. With V trimmed by 6 bases and J by 7 bases, 8 bases remained unmatched. CDR1 and CDR2 from the germline V gene are MNHNS and SASEGT. The chain's CDR3 is CASRETGGKEQYF. In nucleotides, the CDR3 is TGTGCCAGCAGGGAAACAGGGGGGAAAGAGCAGTACTTC.

The chain combines TRBV6-5 with TRBJ1-2; 9 bases match TRBD1. V dropped 5 bases and J dropped 13; count of bases not matched to a gene: 14. The CDR3 sequence is 14 residues long. Germline loops: CDR1 MNHEY, CDR2 SVGAGI. The CDR3 nucleotides read TGTGCCAGCAGTGCGCCCGGGACAGGGAATTTTGGCACCTTC. Translation: CASSAPGTGNFGTF.

This sequence joins TRBV11-1 and TRBJ2-3, with TRBD1 matching over 7 bases. Germline V gene sequence: CDR1 SGHAT, CDR2 FQDESV (reference sequence). This CDR3 has 14 amino acids. V lost 5 bases and J lost 4; bases outside the gene matches: 6. The DNA for the CDR3 is TGTGCCAGCAGCCTTACAGGGGTGGCAGATACGCAGTATTTT. This encodes CASSLTGVADTQYF.

The genes are TRBV5-1 and TRBJ2-1; TRBD2 matches 12 bases. V shed 3 bases and J 4 bases; nucleotides not matched to a gene: 14. Germline CDR1 is SGHRS and CDR2 is YFSETQ. The CDR3 length is 19 residues. The CDR3 nucleotides read TGCGCCAGCAGCTCCGATGGACTAGCGGGGAGGACACGATACAATGAGCAGTTCTTC. It codes for CASSSDGLAGRTRYNEQFF.

The V call is TRBV7-2, the J call TRBJ1-1, with 9 positions matching TRBD1. Looked up from germline, CDR1 is SGHTA and CDR2 is FQGNSA. The CDR3 spans 14 residues. The V and J ends lost 5 bases and 8 bases, in that order; junction bases with no gene match: 9. The CDR3 sequence: CASSIGTGSKEAFF. The CDR3 DNA is TGTGCCAGCAGCATCGGGACAGGGTCTAAAGAAGCTTTCTTT.

This chain joins TRBV6-1 and TRBJ2-7; the D gene is possibly TRBD2 (5 bases). The V gene lost 2 bases and the J gene lost 2 bases, with 7 bases spanning the gap. The CDR3 is 13 amino acids. Germline V gene lookup returns CDR1 MNHNS and CDR2 SASEGT. CDR3 in DNA: TGTGCCAGCAGTGAAACCGGGGCCTACGAGCAGTACTTC. Translated: CASSETGAYEQYF.

The chain couples TRBV28 to TRBJ2-7; 10 bases align to TRBD1. Trimming took 4 bases from V and 4 from J; bases not matched to a gene: 4. The CDR3 totals 14 residues. The V gene's germline CDR1 is MDHEN and CDR2 SYDVKM. The CDR3 nucleotides read TGTGCCAGCAGTTCTCCGGGACAGGGGTACGAGCAGTACTTC. Translation gives CASSSPGQGYEQYF. Looking up the rest from reference TRBV28 and TRBJ2-7 gives the full variable domain: DVKVTQSSRYLVKRTGEKVFLECVQDMDHENMFWYRQDPGLGLRLIYFSYDVKMKEKGDIPEGYSVSREKKERFSLILESASTNQTSMYLCASSSPGQGYEQYFGPGTRLTVT.

The chain links TRBV4-1 to TRBJ1-2; the D gene is possibly TRBD1 (6 bases). Germline assignment: CDR1 MGHRA and CDR2 YSYEKL. The CDR3 is 11 residues long. V gave up 9 bases and J gave up 4 bases, with 9 bases separating them. The CDR3 spells CASSRGYGYTF. The DNA of the CDR3 is TGCGCCAGTTCCAGGGGCTATGGCTACACCTTC.

The chain recombines TRBV9 with TRBJ1-6; D unclear. The CDR3 is 14 residues long. The germline V gene encodes CDR1 SGDLS and CDR2 YYNGEE. Trimming pared 3 bases from V and 5 bases from J, leaving 9 bases between. CDR3 in DNA: TGTGCCAGCAGCGCGGGGATTGATAATTCACCCCTCCACTTT. It is translated as CASSAGIDNSPLHF.